The present entry profiles one TCR beta chain with its context. What it binds is not known. Produced via immunoSEQ multiplex PCR; TCRdb's table is partial and in-frame only. This table holds 100,000 to 150,000 clones, about 85% found once. This CDR3 region has 17 residues. J lost 3 bases, V lost 3 bases, and 4 bases had no gene match. Per the germline V gene, CDR1 is LNHDA and CDR2 is SQIVND (reference sequence). These data belong to a study of T cell responses to AZD1222 COVID-19 vaccine. Study as a whole: Second-dose intervals near 4 or 12 weeks were combined.

Study results and caveats: The number of AZD1222 recipients seropositive at baseline was only five or six.

The rearrangement links TRBV19 to TRBJ2-1; 14 bases are shared with TRBD2. Material: peripheral blood, obtained on day 0 of AZD1222 vaccination. The sequence was collected from an adult in good health. The CDR3 sequence: CASSIGTSGGFYNEQFF. The CDR3, as DNA: TGTGCCAGTAGTATTGGGACTAGCGGGGGCTTCTACAATGAGCAGTTCTTC.